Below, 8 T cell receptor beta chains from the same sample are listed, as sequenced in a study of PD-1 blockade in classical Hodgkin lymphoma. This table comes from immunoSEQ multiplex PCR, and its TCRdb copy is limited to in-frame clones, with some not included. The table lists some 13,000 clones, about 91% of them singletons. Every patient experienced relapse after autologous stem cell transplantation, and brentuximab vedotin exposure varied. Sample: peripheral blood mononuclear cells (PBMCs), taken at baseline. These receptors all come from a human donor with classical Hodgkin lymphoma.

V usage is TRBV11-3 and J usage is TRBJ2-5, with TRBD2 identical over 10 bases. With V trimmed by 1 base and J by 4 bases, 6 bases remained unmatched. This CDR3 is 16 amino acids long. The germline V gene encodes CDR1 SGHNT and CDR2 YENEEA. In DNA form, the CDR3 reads TGTGCCAGCAGCTTAGGAGCGGGGGGGCCGGGAGAGACCCAGTACTTC. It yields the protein CASSLGAGGPGETQYF. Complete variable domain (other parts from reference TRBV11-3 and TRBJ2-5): EAGVVQSPRYKIIEKKQPVAFWCNPISGHNTLYWYLQNLGQGPELLIRYENEEAVDDSQLPKDRFSAERLKGVDSTLKIQPAELGDSAVYLCASSLGAGGPGETQYFGPGTRLLVL.

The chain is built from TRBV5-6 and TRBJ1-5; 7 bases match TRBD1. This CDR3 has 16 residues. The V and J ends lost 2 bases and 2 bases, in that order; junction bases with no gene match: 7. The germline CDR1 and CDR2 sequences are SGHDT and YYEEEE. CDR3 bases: TGTGCCAGCAGCTTAGGACAGGTGGCGCGCAATCAGCCCCAGCATTTT. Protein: CASSLGQVARNQPQHF.

The CDR3 protein is CASRYRGGGAFF. CDR3 coding DNA: TGTGCCAGCCGCTACAGGGGAGGAGGAGCTTTCTTT. The J gene is TRBJ1-1, the V gene TRBV27, with 7 bases aligning to TRBD1. The trim removed 8 bases at V and 10 bases at J, leaving 10 bases unmatched. The CDR3 contains 12 residues. Per germline, CDR1 MNHEY and CDR2 SMNVEV (reference sequence).

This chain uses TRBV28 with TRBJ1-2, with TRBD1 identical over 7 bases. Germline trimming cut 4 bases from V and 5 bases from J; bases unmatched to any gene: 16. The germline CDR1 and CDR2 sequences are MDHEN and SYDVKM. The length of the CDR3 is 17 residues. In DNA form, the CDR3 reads TGTGCCAGCAGTTACCGCCCCGACAGGGTAAAGGGATATGGCTACACCTTC. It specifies CASSYRPDRVKGYGYTF.

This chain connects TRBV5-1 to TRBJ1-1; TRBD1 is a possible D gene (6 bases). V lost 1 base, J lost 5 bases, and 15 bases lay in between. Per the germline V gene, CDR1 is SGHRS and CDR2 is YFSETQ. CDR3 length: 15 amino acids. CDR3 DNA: TGCGCCAGCAGCTTGTGGTTCCCAGGGGAAACTGAAGCTTTCTTT. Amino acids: CASSLWFPGETEAFF.

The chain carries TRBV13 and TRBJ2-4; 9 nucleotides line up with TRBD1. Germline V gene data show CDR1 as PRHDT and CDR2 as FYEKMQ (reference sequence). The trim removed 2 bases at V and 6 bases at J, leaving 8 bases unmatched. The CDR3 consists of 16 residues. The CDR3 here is CASSLIQTGGRNIQYF. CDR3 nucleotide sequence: TGTGCCAGCAGCTTAATCCAAACAGGGGGCAGAAACATTCAGTACTTC.

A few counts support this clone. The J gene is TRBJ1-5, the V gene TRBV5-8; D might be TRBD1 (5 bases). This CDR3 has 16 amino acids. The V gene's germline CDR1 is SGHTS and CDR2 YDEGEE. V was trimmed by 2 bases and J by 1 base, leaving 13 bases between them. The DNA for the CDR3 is TGTGCCAGCAGCTTATGGGGGGTAGTAAGCAATCAGCCCCAGCATTTT. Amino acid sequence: CASSLWGVVSNQPQHF.

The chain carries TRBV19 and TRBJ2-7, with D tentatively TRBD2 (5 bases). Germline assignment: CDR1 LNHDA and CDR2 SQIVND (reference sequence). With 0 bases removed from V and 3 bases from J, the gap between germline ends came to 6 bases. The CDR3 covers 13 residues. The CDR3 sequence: CASSIEAGYEQYF. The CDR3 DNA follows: TGTGCCAGTAGTATAGAGGCGGGCTACGAGCAGTACTTC. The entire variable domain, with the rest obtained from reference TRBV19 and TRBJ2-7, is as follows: DGGITQSPKYLFRKEGQNVTLSCEQNLNHDAMYWYRQDPGQGLRLIYYSQIVNDFQKGDIAEGYSVSREKKESFPLTVTSAQKNPTAFYLCASSIEAGYEQYFGPGTRLTVT.